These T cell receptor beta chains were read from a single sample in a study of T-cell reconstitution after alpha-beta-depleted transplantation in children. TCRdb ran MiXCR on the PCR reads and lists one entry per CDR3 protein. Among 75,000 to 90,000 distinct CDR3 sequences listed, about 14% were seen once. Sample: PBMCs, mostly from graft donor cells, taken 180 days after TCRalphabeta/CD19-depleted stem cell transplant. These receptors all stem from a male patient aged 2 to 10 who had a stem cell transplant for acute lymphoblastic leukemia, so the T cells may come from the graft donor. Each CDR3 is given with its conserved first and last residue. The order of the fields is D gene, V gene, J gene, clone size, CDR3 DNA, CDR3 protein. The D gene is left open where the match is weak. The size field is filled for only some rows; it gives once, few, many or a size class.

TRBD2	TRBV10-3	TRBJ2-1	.	TGTGCCATCATCCGGACTAGCGGGAGGGCTAATGAGCAGTTCTTC	CAIIRTSGRANEQFF
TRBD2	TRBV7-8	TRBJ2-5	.	TGTGCCAGCAGCTTAGTAGCGGGAGGGAAAGAGACCCAGTACTTC	CASSLVAGGKETQYF
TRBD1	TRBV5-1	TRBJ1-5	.	TGCGCCAGCAGCCCAGGACAGGGGAGACAGCCCCAGCATTTT	CASSPGQGRQPQHF
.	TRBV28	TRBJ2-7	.	TGTGCCAGCAGTTTAAACCGGGTTATAACCTACGAGCAGTACTTC	CASSLNRVITYEQYF
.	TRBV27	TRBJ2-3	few	TGTGCCAGCAGCCTTGCCCCGGACGGCCATACGCAGTATTTT	CASSLAPDGHTQYF
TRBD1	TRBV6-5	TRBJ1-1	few	TGTGCCAGCAGTTCACCAGACAGGGCGGGCACTGAAGCTTTCTTT	CASSSPDRAGTEAFF
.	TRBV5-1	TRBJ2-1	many	TGCGCCAGCAGCTTGGACGGCAGTTTCTTCCTAAGGGCATCCTACAATGAGCAGTTCTTC	CASSLDGSFFLRASYNEQFF
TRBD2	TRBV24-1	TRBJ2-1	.	TGTGCCACCAGTGATTCGGGCAGCGGGAGGGCCTTAAATGAGCAGTTCTTC	CATSDSGSGRALNEQFF
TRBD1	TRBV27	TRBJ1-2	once	TGTGCCAGCAGTGAGGGACGCAGGGGGCGGCCTTCTAACTATGGCTACACCTTC	CASSEGRRGRPSNYGYTF
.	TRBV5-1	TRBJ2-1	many	TGCGCCAGCAGCTTGGACGGGTCCGTAGGAAATGAGCAGTTCTTC	CASSLDGSVGNEQFF
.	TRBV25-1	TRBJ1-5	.	TGTGCCAGCAGTGAATATCCCACAGAGGGGAATCAGCCCCAGCATTTT	CASSEYPTEGNQPQHF
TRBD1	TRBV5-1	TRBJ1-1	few	TGCGCCAGCAGCTTACCCGACAGGGACGACACTGAAGCTTTCTTT	CASSLPDRDDTEAFF
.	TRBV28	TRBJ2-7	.	TGTGCCAGCAGTTTCATGGGCATCAGCTTC	CASSFMGISF
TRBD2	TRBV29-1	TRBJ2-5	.	TGCAGCGTTGAGGTAGCGGGAGTGAAGGGTGTGCGAGAGACCCAGTACTTC	CSVEVAGVKGVRETQYF
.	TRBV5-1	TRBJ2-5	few	TGCGCCAGCAGTAACCGGGACCAAGAGACCCAGTACTTC	CASSNRDQETQYF
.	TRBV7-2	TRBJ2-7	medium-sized	TGTGCCAGCGGTCACAGGGCCCCAGGGGCCGAGCAGTACTTC	CASGHRAPGAEQYF
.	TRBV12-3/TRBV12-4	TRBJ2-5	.	TGTGCCAGCAGTTTTCTCGGGGAAGAGACCCAGTACTTC	CASSFLGEETQYF
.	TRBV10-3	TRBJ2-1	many	TGTGCCATCAGTGTGAGGAGGGGCTCCTACAATGAGCAGTTCTTC	CAISVRRGSYNEQFF
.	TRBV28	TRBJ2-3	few	TGTGCCAGCAGTTTAGACAGGATCGATCACGAGGGCACAGATACGCAGTATTTT	CASSLDRIDHEGTDTQYF